The source of this TCR beta chain is a study of T-cell memory formation after mild COVID-19. Study-level information: The two donors had largely donor-specific TCR clusters. Findings and limits, study-wide: CD4+ bias marked clones expanding day 15 to 37, unlike balanced contracting clones.

V was clipped by 1 base and J by 5 bases, with 6 bases between them. The CDR3 is 12 amino acids. Germline-derived CDR1 and CDR2 are SEHNR and FQNEAQ (reference sequence). Constant-segment-primed 5'RACE gave TCR alpha and TCR beta cDNA libraries with sample barcodes and UMIs. A single record per CDR3 protein comes from TCRdb applying MiXCR to the 5' RACE reads. The sample includes under 250,000 distinct CDR3 sequences, over 9% of them seen just once. Concerning this clonotype itself: Antigen unknown.

The clonotype comes from a man between 18 and 35 years old who had mild COVID-19 (a few samples of this study predate the infection). Cell type and time point are not known. The sequencing sample was made of PBMCs or a T cell subset sorted from them (not recorded which). V usage is TRBV7-9 and J usage is TRBJ2-7; D is possibly TRBD1 or TRBD2 (5 bases each). CDR3 in DNA: TGTGCCAGCAGCTTAGGGGACCACGAGCAGTACGTC. It codes for CASSLGDHEQYV.